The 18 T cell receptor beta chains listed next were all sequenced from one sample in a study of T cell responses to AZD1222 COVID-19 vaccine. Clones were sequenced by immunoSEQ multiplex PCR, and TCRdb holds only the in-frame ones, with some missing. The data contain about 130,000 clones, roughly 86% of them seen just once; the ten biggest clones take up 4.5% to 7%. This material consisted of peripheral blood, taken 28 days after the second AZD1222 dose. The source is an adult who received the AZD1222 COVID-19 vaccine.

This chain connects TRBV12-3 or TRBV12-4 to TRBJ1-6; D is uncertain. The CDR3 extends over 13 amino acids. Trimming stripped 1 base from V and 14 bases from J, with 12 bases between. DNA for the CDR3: TGTGCCAGCAGTTTAGTTTCGGGGTCGACCCTCCACTTT. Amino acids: CASSLVSGSTLHF.

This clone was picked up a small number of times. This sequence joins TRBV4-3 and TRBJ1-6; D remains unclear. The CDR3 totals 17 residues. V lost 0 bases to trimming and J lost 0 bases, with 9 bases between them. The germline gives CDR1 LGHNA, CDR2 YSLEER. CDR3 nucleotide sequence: TGCGCCAGCAGCCAAGAAGGAGCTAACTCCTATAATTCACCCCTCCACTTT. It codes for CASSQEGANSYNSPLHF.

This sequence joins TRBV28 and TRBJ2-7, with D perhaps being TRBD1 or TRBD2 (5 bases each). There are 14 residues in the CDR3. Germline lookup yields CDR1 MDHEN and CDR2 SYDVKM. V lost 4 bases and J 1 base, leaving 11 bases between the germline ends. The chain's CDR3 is CASSSPGRSYEQYF. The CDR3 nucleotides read TGTGCCAGCAGTTCCCCGGGGCGATCCTACGAGCAGTACTTC.

The CDR3 nucleotides read TGTGCCAGCAGCTCCGGGAACACAGATACGCAGTATTTT. Translated: CASSSGNTDTQYF. The chain is built from TRBV5-4 and TRBJ2-3; maybe TRBD2 (5 bases). Trimming removed 3 bases from V and 2 bases from J, with 7 bases in between. CDR3 size: 13 residues. Germline CDR1 SGHNT, CDR2 YYREEE (reference sequence).

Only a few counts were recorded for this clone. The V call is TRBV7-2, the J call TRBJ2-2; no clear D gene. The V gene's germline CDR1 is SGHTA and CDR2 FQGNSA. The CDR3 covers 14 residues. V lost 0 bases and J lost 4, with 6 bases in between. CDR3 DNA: TGTGCCAGCAGCTTAGCGCGAAGCACCGGGGAGCTGTTTTTT. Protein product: CASSLARSTGELFF. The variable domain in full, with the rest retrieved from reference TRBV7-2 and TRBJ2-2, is GAGVSQSPSNKVTEKGKDVELRCDPISGHTALYWYRQSLGQGLEFLIYFQGNSAPDKSGLPSDRFSAERTGGSVSTLTIQRTQQEDSAVYLCASSLARSTGELFFGEGSRLTVL.

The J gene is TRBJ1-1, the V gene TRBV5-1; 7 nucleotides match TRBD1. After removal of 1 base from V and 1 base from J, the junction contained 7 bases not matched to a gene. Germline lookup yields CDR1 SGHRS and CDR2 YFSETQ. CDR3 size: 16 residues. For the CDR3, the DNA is TGCGCCAGCAGCTTGACACCGGGACAGAGGAACACTGAAGCTTTCTTT. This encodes CASSLTPGQRNTEAFF.

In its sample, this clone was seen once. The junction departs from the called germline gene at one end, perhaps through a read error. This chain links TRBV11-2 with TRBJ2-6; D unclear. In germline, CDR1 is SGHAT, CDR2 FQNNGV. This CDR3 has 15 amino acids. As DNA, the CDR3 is TGTGCCAGCAGCTCGATCAGGAGTGGGGTCAACGTCCTGACTTTC. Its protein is CASSSIRSGVNVLTF.

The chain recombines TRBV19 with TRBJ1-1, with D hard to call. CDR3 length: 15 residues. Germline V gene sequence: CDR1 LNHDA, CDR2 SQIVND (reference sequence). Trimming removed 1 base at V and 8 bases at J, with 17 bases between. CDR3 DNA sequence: TGTGCCAGTAGTATAGTTAAGGTGGCCTTACCGGAAGCTTTCTTT. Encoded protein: CASSIVKVALPEAFF.

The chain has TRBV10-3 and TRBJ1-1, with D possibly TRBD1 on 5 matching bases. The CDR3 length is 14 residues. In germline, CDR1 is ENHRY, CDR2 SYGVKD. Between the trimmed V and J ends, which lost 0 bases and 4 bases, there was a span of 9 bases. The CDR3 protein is CAISESRRGTEAFF. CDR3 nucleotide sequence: TGTGCCATCAGTGAGTCAAGGAGGGGCACTGAAGCTTTCTTT.

CDR3 sequence (DNA): TGTGCCAGCTCACCATGGACAGGTAACACTGAAGCTTTCTTT. As protein: CASSPWTGNTEAFF. This chain connects TRBV18 to TRBJ1-1; 7 bases match TRBD1. The germline CDR1 and CDR2 sequences are KGHSH and LQKENI. The CDR3 runs 14 residues. V trimming: 2 bases; J trimming: 2 bases; junction bases outside the gene matches: 2.

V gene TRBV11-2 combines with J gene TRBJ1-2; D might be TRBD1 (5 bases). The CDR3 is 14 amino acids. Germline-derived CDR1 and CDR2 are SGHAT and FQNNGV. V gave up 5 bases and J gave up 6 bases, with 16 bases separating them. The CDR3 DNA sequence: TGTGCCAGCAGCCTTACTCAGGGTTGGGATGGCTACACCTTC. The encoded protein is CASSLTQGWDGYTF.

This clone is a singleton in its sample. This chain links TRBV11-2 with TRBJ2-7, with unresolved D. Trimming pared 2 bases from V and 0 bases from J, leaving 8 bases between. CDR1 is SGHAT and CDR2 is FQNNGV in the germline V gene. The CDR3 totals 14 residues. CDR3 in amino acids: CASSLTSNSYEQYF. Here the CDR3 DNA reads TGTGCCAGCAGCTTAACTTCAAACTCCTACGAGCAGTACTTC.

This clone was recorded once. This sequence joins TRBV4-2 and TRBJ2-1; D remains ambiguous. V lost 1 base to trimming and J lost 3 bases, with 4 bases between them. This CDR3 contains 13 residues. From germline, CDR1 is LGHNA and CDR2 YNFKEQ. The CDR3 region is CASSQGLYNEQFF. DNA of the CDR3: TGTGCCAGCAGCCAAGGGCTCTACAATGAGCAGTTCTTC.

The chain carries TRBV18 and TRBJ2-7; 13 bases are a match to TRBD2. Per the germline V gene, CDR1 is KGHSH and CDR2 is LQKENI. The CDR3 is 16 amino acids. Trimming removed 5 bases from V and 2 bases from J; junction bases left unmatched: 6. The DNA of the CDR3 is TGTGCCAGCTCATCGAGGACTAGCGGGAGAACCTACGAGCAGTACTTC. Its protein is CASSSRTSGRTYEQYF.

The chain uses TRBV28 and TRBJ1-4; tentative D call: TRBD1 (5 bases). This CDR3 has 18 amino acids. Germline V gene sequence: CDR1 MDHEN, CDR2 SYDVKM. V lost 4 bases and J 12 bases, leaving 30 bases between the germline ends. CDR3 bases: TGTGCCAGCAGTTCACTCCGCGCGTTTGGGACGGCGTTTTTTGAACTGTTTTTT. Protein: CASSSLRAFGTAFFELFF.

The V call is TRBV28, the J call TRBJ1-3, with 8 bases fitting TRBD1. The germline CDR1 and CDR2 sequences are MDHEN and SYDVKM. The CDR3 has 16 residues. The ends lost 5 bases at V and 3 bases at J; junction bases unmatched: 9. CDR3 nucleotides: TGTGCCAGCAGTCCCGGGACAGGTGCCGGTGGAAACACCATATATTTT. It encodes CASSPGTGAGGNTIYF.

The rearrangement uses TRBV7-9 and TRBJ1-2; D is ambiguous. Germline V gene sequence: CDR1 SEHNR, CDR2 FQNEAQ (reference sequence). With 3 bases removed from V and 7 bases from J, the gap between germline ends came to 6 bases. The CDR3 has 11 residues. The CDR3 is CASSLRGGYTF. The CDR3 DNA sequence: TGTGCCAGCAGCTTGCGGGGTGGCTACACCTTC.

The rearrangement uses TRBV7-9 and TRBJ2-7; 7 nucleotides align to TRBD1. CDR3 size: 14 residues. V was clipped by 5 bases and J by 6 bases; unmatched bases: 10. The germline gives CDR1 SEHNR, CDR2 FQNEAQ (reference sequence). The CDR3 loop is CASSQRGGFAEQYF. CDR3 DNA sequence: TGTGCCAGCAGCCAGAGAGGGGGCTTCGCCGAGCAGTACTTC.